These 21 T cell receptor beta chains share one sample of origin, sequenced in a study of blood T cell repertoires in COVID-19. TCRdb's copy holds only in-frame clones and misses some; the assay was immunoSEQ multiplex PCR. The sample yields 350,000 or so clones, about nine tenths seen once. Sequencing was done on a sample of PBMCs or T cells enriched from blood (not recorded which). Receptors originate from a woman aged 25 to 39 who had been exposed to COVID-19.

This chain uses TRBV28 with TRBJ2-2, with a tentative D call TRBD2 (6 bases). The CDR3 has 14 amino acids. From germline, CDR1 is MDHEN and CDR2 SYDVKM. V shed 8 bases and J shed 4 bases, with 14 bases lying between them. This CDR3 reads CASGSPRGTGELFF. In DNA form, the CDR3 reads TGTGCCAGCGGGTCGCCGCGGGGCACCGGGGAGCTGTTTTTT.

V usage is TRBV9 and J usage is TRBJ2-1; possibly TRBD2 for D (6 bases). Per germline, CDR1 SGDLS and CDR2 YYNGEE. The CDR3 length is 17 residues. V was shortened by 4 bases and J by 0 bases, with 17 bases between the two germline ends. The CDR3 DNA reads TGTGCCAGCAGCCCCAGAGGACGGGAGAGCTCCTACAATGAGCAGTTCTTC. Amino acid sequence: CASSPRGRESSYNEQFF.

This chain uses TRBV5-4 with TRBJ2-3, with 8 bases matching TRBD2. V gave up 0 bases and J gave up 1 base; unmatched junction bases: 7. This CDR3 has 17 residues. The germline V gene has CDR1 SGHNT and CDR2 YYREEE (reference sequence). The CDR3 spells CASSLEPLAGRTDTQYF. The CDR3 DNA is TGTGCCAGCAGCTTGGAGCCCCTAGCGGGTCGCACAGATACGCAGTATTTT.

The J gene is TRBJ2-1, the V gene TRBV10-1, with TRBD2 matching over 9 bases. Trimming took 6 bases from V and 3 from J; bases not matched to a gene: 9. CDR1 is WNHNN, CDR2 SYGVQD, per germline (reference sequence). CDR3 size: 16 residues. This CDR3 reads CASSPISSGNYNEQFF. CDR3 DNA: TGCGCCAGCAGCCCTATTTCTAGCGGGAACTACAATGAGCAGTTCTTC.

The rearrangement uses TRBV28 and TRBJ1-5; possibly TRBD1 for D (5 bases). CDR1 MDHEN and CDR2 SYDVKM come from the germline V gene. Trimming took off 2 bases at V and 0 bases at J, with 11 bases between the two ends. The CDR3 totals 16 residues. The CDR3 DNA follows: TGTGCCAGCAGTTTAATCAGGGACTATAGCAATCAGCCCCAGCATTTT. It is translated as CASSLIRDYSNQPQHF.

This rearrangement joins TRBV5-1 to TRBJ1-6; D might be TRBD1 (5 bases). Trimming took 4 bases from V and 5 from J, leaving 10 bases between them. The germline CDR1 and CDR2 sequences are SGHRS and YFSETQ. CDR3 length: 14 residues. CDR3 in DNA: TGCGCCAGCAGCCCTGACAGTAATAATTCACCCCTCCACTTT. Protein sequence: CASSPDSNNSPLHF.

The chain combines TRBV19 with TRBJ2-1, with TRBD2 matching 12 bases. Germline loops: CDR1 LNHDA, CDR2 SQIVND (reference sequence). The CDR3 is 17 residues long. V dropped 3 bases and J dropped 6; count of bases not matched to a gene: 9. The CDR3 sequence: CASSILGLAGGPNEQFF. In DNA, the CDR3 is TGTGCCAGTAGTATTTTGGGGCTAGCGGGAGGGCCCAATGAGCAGTTCTTC.

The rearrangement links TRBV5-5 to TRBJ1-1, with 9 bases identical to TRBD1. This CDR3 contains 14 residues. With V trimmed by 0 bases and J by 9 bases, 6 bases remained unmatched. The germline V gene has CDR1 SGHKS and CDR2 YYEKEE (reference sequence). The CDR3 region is CASSLEWDRVKAFF. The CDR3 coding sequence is TGTGCCAGCAGCTTGGAGTGGGACAGGGTAAAAGCTTTCTTT.

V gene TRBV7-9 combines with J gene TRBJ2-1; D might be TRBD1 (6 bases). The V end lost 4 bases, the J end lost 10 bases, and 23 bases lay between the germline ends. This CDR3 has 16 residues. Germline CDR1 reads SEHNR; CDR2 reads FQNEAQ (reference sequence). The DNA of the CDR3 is TGTGCCAGCAGCTCCCCCGGACAGACTAAATCCCTGGAGCAGTTCTTC. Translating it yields CASSSPGQTKSLEQFF.

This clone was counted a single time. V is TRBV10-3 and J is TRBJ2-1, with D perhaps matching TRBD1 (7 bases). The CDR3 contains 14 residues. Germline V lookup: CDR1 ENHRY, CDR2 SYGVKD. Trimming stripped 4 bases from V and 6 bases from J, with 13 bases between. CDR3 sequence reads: CAISGGTESNEQFF. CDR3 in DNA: TGTGCCATCAGTGGCGGGACAGAAAGCAATGAGCAGTTCTTC.

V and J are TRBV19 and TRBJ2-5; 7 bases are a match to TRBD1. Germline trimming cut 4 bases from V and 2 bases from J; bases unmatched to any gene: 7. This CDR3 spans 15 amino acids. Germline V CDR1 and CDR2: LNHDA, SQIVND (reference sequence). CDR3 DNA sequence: TGTGCCAGTAGTACGACAGGGAGCCCGCAAGAGACCCAGTACTTC. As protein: CASSTTGSPQETQYF.

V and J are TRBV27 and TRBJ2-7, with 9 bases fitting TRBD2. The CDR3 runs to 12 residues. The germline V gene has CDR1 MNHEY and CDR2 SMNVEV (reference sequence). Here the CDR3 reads CLAGEVGHEQYF. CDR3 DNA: TGTTTAGCGGGAGAAGTCGGCCACGAGCAGTACTTC.

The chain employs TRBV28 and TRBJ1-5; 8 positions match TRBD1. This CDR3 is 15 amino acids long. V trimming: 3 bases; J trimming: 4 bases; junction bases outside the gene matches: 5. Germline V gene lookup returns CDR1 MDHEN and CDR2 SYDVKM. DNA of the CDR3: TGTGCCAGCAGTTTGACAGGGGTGGGAAATCAGCCCCAGCATTTT. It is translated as CASSLTGVGNQPQHF.

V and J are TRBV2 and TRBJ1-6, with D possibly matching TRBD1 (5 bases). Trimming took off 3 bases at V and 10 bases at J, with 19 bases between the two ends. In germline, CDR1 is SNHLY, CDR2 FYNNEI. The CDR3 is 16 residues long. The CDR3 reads CASSDYGAGSGSPLHF. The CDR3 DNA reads TGTGCCAGCAGTGATTATGGGGCAGGGAGCGGGTCACCCCTCCACTTT.

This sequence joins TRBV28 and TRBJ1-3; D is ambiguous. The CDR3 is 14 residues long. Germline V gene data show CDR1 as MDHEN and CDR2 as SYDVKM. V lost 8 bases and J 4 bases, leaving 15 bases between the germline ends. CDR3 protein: CASGPVAPGNTIYF. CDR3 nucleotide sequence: TGTGCCAGCGGGCCGGTGGCCCCGGGAAACACCATATATTTT.

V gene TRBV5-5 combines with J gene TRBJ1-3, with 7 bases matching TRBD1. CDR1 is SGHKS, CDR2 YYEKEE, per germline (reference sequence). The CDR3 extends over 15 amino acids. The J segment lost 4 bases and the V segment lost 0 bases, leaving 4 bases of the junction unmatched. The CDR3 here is CASSLGQGNGNTIYF. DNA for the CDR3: TGTGCCAGCAGCTTGGGACAGGGAAACGGAAACACCATATATTTT.

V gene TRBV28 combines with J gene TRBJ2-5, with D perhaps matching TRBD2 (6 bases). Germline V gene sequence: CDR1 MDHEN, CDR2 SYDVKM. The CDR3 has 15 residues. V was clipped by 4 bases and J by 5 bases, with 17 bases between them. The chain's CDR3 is CASSSSSGGWETQYF. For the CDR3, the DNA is TGTGCCAGCAGTTCCTCTTCCGGGGGTTGGGAGACCCAGTACTTC.

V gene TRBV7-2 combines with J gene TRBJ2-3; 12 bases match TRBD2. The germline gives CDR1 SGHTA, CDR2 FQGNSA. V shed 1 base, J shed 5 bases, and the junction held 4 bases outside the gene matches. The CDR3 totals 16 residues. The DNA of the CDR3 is TGTGCCAGCAGCTTAGGTGCGGGACTAGCGGGAGATACGCAGTATTTT. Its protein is CASSLGAGLAGDTQYF.

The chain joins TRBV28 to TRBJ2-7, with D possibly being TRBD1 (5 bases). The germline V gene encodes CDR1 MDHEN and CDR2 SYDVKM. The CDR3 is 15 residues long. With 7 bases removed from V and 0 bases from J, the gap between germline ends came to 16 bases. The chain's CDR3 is CASISDRKASYEQYF. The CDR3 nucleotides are TGTGCCAGCATCTCCGACAGAAAAGCCTCCTACGAGCAGTACTTC.

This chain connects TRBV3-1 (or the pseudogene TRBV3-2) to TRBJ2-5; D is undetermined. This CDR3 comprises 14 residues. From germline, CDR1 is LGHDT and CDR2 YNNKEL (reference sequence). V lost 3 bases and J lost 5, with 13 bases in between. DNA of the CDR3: TGTGCCAGCAGCCAGTTACTCACTGCGGAGACCCAGTACTTC. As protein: CASSQLLTAETQYF.

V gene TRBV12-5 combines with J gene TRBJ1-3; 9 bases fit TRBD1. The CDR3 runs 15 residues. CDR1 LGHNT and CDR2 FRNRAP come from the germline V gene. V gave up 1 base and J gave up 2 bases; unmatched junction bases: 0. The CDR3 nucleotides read TGTGCTAGTGGTTTGGGGACAGGGGCTGGAAACACCATATATTTT. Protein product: CASGLGTGAGNTIYF. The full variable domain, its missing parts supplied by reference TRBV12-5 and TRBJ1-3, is DARVTQTPRHKVTEMGQEVTMRCQPILGHNTVFWYRQTMMQGLELLAYFRNRAPLDDSGMPKDRFSAEMPDATLATLKIQPSEPRDSAVYFCASGLGTGAGNTIYFGEGSWLTVV.